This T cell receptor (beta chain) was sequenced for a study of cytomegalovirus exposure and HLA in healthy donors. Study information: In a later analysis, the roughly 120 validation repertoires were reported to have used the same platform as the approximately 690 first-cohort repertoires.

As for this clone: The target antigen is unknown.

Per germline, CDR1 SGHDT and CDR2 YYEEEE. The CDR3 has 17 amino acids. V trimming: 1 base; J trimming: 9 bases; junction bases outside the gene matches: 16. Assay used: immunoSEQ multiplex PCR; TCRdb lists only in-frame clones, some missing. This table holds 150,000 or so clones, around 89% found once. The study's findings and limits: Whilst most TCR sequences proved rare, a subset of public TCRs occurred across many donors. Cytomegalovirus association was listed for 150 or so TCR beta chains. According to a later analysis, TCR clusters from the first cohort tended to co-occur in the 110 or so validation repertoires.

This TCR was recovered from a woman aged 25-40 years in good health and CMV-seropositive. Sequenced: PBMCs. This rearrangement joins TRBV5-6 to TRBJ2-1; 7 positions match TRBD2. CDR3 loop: CASSLPSTSRIGSEQFF. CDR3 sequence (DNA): TGTGCCAGCAGCTTGCCCTCGACTAGCCGGATCGGATCTGAGCAGTTCTTC.